The sequence of this TCR beta chain was determined in a study of cytomegalovirus exposure and HLA in healthy donors. The study, taken as a whole, reports: Both high specificity and high sensitivity reportedly marked the classifier's diagnosis of cytomegalovirus status.

The PCR employed 60 Vbeta primers together with 13 Jbeta primers. Only in-frame clones appear in the TCRdb table, and some are missing; sequencing was by immunoSEQ multiplex PCR. In the table there are approximately 170,000 clones, roughly four fifths of which are singletons. On this clone itself: Its antigen is unidentified.

The germline V gene has CDR1 SQVTM and CDR2 ANQGSEA. Trimming shortened V by 2 bases and J by 5 bases, and 9 bases separated the two germline ends. The CDR3 length is 12 residues. The genes are TRBV29-1 and TRBJ2-5, with D hard to call. This clonotype was sampled from a woman in her thirties or forties in good health and CMV-seronegative. The sequenced sample was PBMCs. CDR3 in amino acids: CSVELESETQYF. CDR3 DNA: TGCAGCGTTGAACTAGAATCGGAGACCCAGTACTTC.